This T cell receptor beta chain was found in a study of T cell responses to AZD1222 COVID-19 vaccine. Study-level results: It should be noted that donors were predominantly white British and more often female, and clonal diversity was possibly underestimated. Increased Spike-specific TCR breadth and depth were observed after two AZD1222 doses. None of the repertoires were sampled until the peak T cell response had passed. Per reports, nearly half of all spike-specific TCRs target regions that are unmutated in variants.

Only in-frame clones appear in the TCRdb table, and some are missing; sequencing was by immunoSEQ multiplex PCR. Here the sample spans 110,000 to 150,000 clones, around 90% being singletons. This CDR3 contains 12 residues. Germline V gene data show CDR1 as MNHEY and CDR2 as SMNVEV (reference sequence). Between the trimmed V and J ends, which lost 6 bases and 4 bases, there was a span of 8 bases. A note on this clone: Its target is unknown.

The chain recombines TRBV27 with TRBJ2-3; the D gene could be TRBD1 or TRBD2 (5 bases each). This TCR was sampled from an adult in good health. Sequences were derived from peripheral blood, sampled on day 0 of AZD1222 vaccination. CDR3 DNA sequence: TGTGCCAGCAGGAGAGGGGCAGATACGCAGTATTTT. It is translated as CASRRGADTQYF.